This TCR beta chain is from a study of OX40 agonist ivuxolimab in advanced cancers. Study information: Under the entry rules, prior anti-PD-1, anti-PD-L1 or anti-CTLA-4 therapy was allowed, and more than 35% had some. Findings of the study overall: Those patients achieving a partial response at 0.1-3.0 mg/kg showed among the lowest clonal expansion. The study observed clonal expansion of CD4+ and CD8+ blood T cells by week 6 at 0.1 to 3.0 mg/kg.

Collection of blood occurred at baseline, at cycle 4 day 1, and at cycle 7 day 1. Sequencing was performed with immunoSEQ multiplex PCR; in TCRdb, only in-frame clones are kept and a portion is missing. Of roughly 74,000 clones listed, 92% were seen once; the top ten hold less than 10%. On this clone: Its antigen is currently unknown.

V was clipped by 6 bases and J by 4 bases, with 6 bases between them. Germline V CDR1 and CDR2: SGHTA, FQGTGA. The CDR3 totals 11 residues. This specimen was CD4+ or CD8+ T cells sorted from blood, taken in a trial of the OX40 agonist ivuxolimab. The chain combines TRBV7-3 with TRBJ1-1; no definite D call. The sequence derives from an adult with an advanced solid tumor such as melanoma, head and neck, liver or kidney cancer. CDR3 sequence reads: CASSWGTEAFF. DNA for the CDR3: TGTGCCAGCAGTTGGGGCACTGAAGCTTTCTTT.